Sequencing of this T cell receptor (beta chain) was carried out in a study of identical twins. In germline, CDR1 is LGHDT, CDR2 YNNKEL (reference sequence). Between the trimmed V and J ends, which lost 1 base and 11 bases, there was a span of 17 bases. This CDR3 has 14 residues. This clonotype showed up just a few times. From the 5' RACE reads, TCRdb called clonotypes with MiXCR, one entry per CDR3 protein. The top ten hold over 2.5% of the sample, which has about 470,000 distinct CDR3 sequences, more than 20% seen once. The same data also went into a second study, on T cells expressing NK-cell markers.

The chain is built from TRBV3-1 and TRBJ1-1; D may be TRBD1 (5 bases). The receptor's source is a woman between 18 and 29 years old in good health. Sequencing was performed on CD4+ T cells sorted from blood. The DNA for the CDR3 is TGTGCCAGCAGCCAAGGACGGGATCGGGGGATGGCTTTCTTT. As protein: CASSQGRDRGMAFF.